This T cell receptor beta chain was captured in a study of cytomegalovirus exposure and HLA in healthy donors. Assay: immunoSEQ multiplex PCR; the TCRdb copy retains only in-frame clones and omits some. The sample lists fewer than 200,000 clones; more than 65% were seen once. J gave up 7 bases and V 3 bases, and 17 bases lay outside the gene matches. This CDR3 comprises 18 residues. The germline gives CDR1 SGHVS, CDR2 FNYEAQ. Findings and limits, study-wide: Cytomegalovirus-associated TCR beta chains were listed, numbering more than 150. Subsequent analysis found a tendency for first-cohort TCR clusters to co-occur within the 120 or so validation repertoires.

This clone has a handful of counts. Antigen: not known. This sequence was found in a woman aged 18 to 35 in good health and CMV-seropositive. The sequencing input was PBMCs. The chain couples TRBV7-6 to TRBJ2-1; 8 nucleotides line up with TRBD2. The CDR3 nucleotides read TGTGCCAGCAGCTTTTCTATTAGCGGTCTAGCGGGCAGGAATGAGCAGTTCTTC. This encodes CASSFSISGLAGRNEQFF. Supplemented by reference TRBV7-6 and TRBJ2-1, the full variable domain reads GAGVSQSPRYKVTKRGQDVALRCDPISGHVSLYWYRQALGQGPEFLTYFNYEAQQDKSGLPNDRFSAERPEGSISTLTIQRTEQRDSAMYRCASSFSISGLAGRNEQFFGPGTRLTVL.